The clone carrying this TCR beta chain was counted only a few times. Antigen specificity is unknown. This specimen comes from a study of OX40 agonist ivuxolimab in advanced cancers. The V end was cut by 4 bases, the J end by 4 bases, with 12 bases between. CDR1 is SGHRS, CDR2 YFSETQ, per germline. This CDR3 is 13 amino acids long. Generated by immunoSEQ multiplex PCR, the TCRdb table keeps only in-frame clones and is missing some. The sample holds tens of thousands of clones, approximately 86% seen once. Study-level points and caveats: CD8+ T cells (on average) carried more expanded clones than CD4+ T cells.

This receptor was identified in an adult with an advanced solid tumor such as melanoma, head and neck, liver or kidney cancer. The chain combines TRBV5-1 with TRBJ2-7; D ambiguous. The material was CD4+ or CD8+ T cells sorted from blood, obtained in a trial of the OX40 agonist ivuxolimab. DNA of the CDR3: TGCGCCAGCAGCAGGGCCGAAGGGTACGAGCAGTACTTC. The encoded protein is CASSRAEGYEQYF.